This is a list of T cell receptor beta chains from one sample in a study of T cells in Graves' hyperthyroidism and ophthalmopathy. Using its own MiXCR run on the multiplex PCR reads, TCRdb lists one record per CDR3 protein. The sample contains a few hundred thousand distinct CDR3 sequences, around 14% of which appear only once. Material: blood. Receptor source: a woman in her twenties or thirties with Graves' hyperthyroidism. The CDR3 runs from the conserved cysteine through the conserved F or W. Each record gives: J gene, clone size, D gene, CDR3 length, V gene, CDR3 protein, CDR3 DNA. D genes are given only for firm matches. The size of a clone is reported for some rows only, either as once, few or many, or as a class for expanded clones.

>TRBJ1-6|NA|NA|13|TRBV10-3
CAISTGGNSPLHF
TGTGCCATCAGTACCGGCGGGAATTCACCCCTCCACTTT
>TRBJ2-1|few|NA|14|TRBV10-1
CASSEYGGVNEQFF
TGCGCCAGCAGTGAGTATGGAGGGGTCAATGAGCAGTTCTTC
>TRBJ2-1|many|TRBD1|16|TRBV5-1
CASSPGQTLRPNEQFF
TGCGCCAGCAGCCCGGGACAGACCCTACGCCCCAATGAGCAGTTCTTC
>TRBJ2-5|many|TRBD1|15|TRBV12-3/TRBV12-4
CASRHGTGKQETQYF
TGTGCCAGCAGACACGGGACAGGGAAACAAGAGACCCAGTACTTC
>TRBJ1-1|NA|NA|15|TRBV10-2
CASSATNQRETEAFF
TGCGCCAGCAGTGCGACCAACCAGCGGGAAACTGAAGCTTTCTTT
>TRBJ1-1|NA|NA|14|TRBV27
CASRGLGGDPEAFF
TGTGCCAGCAGAGGCCTCGGGGGGGACCCTGAAGCTTTCTTT
>TRBJ2-3|few|NA|13|TRBV27
CASSDISTDTQYF
TGTGCCAGCAGTGATATTAGCACAGATACGCAGTATTTT
>TRBJ1-5|many|NA|14|TRBV2
CASSDSFSNQPQHF
TGTGCCAGCAGTGACAGCTTTAGCAATCAGCCCCAGCATTTT
>TRBJ2-1|many|NA|14|TRBV20-1
CSAPKRAALHEQFF
TGCAGTGCCCCAAAGCGGGCCGCACTCCATGAGCAGTTCTTC
>TRBJ2-1|many|TRBD2|18|TRBV12-3/TRBV12-4
CASSLAVTGGSSYNEQFF
TGTGCCAGCAGTTTAGCGGTCACTGGCGGGAGCTCCTACAATGAGCAGTTCTTC
>TRBJ2-6|many|TRBD2|18|TRBV2
CASSFTLAGRSGANVLTF
TGTGCCAGCAGCTTCACACTAGCGGGACGCTCTGGGGCCAACGTCCTGACTTTC
>TRBJ2-1|many|TRBD2|15|TRBV5-1
CASSLTGLGSNEQFF
TGCGCCAGCAGCTTGACGGGACTAGGGAGCAATGAGCAGTTCTTC
>TRBJ2-2|NA|TRBD2|16|TRBV30
CAWRFRTSGNTRELFF
TGTGCCTGGAGATTCAGGACTAGCGGGAACACCAGGGAGCTGTTTTTT
>TRBJ2-7|many|NA|14|TRBV7-9
CASSHREWAYEQYF
TGTGCCAGCAGCCATCGAGAATGGGCCTACGAGCAGTACTTC
>TRBJ2-7|many|TRBD2|14|TRBV12-3/TRBV12-4
CASSPPGLVYEQYF
TGTGCCAGCAGTCCCCCGGGACTAGTTTACGAGCAGTACTTC
>TRBJ2-6|many|NA|15|TRBV7-8
CASSLAESGANVLTF
TGTGCCAGCAGCTTAGCGGAGTCTGGGGCCAACGTCCTGACTTTC
>TRBJ2-1|many|NA|12|TRBV20-1
CSANLVPNEQFF
TGCAGTGCTAACCTTGTGCCGAATGAGCAGTTCTTC
>TRBJ2-3|many|NA|16|TRBV20-1
CSAPPFSGSSTDTQYF
TGCAGTGCCCCTCCCTTTAGCGGAAGCAGCACAGATACGCAGTATTTT
>TRBJ2-7|NA|NA|15|TRBV5-6
CASSHSVRSSYEQYF
TGTGCCAGCAGCCATTCCGTACGCAGCTCCTACGAGCAGTACTTC
>TRBJ2-3|many|NA|14|TRBV7-2
CASSWNQRTDTQYF
TGTGCCAGCAGCTGGAACCAGAGGACAGATACGCAGTATTTT
>TRBJ2-5|many|NA|16|TRBV6-5
CASSYSINQGKETQYF
TGTGCCAGCAGTTACTCGATAAATCAGGGTAAAGAGACCCAGTACTTC
>TRBJ1-2|many|TRBD1|14|TRBV30
CAGVKQGAFYGYTF
TGTGCCGGAGTGAAACAGGGGGCCTTCTATGGCTACACCTTC